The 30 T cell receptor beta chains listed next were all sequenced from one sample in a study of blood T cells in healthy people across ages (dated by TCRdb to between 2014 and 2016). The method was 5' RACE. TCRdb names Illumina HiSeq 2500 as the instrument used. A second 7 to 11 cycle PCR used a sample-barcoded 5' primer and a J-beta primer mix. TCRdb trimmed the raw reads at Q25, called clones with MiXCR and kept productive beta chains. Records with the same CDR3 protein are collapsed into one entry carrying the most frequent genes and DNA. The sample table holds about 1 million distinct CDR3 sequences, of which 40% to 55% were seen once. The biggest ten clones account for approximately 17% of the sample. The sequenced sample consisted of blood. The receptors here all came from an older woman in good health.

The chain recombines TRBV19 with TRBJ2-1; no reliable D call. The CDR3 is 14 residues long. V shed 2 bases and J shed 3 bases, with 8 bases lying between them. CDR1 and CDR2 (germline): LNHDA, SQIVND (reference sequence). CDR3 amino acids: CASSILLFYNEQFF. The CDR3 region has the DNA TGTGCCAGTAGTATACTTCTATTCTACAATGAGCAGTTCTTC.

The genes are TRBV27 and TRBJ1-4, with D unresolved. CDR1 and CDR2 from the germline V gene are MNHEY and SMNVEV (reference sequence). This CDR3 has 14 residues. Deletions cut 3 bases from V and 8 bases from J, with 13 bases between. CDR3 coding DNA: TGTGCCAGCAGTTTCGATCCTCGGGCCGAAAAACTGTTTTTT. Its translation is CASSFDPRAEKLFF.

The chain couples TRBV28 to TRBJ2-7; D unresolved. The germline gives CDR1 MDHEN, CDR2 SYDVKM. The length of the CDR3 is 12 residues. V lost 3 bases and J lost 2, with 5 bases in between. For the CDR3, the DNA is TGTGCCAGCAGTTTGTTCGCCTACGAGCAGTACTTC. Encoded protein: CASSLFAYEQYF.

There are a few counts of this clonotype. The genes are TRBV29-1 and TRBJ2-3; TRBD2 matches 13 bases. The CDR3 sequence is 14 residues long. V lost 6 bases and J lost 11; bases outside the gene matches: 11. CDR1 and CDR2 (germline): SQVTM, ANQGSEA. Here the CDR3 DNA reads TGCAGCGTCGCAGGACTAGCGGGGGAACGTGGGCAGTATTTT. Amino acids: CSVAGLAGERGQYF.

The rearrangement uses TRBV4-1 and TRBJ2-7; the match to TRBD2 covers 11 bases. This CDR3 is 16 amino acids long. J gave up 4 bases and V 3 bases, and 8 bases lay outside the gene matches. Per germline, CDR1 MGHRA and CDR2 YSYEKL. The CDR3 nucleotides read TGCGCCAGCAGCCACGTGAGTAGCGGGAGGGATTACGAGCAGTACTTC. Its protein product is CASSHVSSGRDYEQYF.

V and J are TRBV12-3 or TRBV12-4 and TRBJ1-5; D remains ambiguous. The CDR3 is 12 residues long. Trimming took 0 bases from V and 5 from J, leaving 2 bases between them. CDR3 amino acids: CASSLADQPQHF. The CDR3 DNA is TGTGCCAGCAGTTTAGCCGATCAGCCCCAGCATTTT.

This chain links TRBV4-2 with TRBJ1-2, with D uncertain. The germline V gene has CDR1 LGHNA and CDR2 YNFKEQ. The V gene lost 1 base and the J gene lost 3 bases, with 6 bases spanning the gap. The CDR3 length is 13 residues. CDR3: CASSQVGDYGYTF. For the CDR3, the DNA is TGTGCCAGCAGCCAAGTCGGAGACTATGGCTACACCTTC.

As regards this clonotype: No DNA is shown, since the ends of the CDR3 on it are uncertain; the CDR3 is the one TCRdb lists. The CDR3 protein is CASSLFGTGTFF. This sequence joins TRBV5-6 and TRBJ2-1; the table assigns TRBD1, which was not confirmed against the DNA. Including both end residues, the CDR3 is 12 amino acids long. Germline values: CDR1 SGHDT, CDR2 YYEEEE.

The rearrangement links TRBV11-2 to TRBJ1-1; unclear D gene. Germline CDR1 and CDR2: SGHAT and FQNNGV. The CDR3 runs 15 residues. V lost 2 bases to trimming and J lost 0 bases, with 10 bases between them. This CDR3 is CASSLFAELNTEAFF. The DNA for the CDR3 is TGTGCCAGCAGCTTATTTGCAGAGTTGAACACTGAAGCTTTCTTT.

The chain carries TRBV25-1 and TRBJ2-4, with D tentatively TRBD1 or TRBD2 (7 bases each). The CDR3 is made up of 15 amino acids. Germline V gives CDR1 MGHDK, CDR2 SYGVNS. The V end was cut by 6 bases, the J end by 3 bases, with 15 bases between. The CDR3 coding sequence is TGTGCCAGCAGCGAGGGGGCGGGAGTCAAAAACATTCAGTACTTC. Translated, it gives CASSEGAGVKNIQYF.

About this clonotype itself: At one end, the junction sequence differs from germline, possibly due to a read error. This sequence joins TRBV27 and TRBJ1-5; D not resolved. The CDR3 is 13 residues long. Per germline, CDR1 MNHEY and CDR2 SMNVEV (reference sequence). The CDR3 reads CASGLEYNQPQHF. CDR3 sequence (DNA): TGTGCCAGCGGTTTGGAATACAATCAGCCCCAGCATTTT.

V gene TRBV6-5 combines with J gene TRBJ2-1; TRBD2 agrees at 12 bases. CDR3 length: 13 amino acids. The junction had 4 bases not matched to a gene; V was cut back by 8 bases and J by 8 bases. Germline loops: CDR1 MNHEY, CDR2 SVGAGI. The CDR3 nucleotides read TGTGCCAGCCGACTAGCGGGAGTCTATGAGCAGTTCTTC. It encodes CASRLAGVYEQFF.

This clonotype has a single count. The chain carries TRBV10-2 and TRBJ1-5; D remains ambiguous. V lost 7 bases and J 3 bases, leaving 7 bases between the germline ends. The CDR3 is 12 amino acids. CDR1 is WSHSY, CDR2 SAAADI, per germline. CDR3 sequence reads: CASILDNQPQHF. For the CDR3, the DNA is TGCGCCAGCATCTTGGACAATCAGCCCCAGCATTTT.

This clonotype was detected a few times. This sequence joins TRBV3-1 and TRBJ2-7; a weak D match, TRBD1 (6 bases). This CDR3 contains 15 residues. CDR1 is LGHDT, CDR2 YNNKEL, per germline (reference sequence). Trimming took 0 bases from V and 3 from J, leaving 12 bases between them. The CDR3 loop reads CASSQDHGQIYEQYF. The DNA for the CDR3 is TGTGCCAGCAGCCAAGATCATGGACAGATCTACGAGCAGTACTTC.

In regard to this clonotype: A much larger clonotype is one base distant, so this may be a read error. CDR3 nucleotide sequence: TGTGCCAGCAGGCGGACAGGGGAGTACGAGCAGTACTTC. Translation gives CASRRTGEYEQYF. The chain joins TRBV2 to TRBJ2-7; 9 nucleotides line up with TRBD1. The CDR3 length is 13 residues. V shed 6 bases, J shed 4 bases, and the junction held 4 bases outside the gene matches. Germline values: CDR1 SNHLY, CDR2 FYNNEI.

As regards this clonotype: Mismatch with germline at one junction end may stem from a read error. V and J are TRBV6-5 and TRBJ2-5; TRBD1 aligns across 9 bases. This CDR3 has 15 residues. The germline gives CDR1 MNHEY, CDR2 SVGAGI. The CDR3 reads CTSSITGGLAETQYF. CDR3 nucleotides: TGTACCAGCAGTATCACAGGGGGCCTGGCAGAGACCCAGTACTTC.

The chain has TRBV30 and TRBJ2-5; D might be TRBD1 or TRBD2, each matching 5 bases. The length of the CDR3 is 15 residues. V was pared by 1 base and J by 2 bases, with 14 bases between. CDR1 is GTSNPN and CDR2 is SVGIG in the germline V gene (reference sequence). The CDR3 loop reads CAWSAGRAIQETQYF. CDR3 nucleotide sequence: TGTGCCTGGAGTGCAGGGAGAGCAATACAAGAGACCCAGTACTTC.

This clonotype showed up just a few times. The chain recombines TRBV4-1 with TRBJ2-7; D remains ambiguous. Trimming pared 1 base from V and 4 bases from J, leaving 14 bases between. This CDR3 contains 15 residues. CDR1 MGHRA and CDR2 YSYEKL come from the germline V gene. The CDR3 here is CASSQVAGPSYEQYF. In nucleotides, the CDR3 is TGCGCCAGCAGCCAAGTTGCTGGGCCGAGTTACGAGCAGTACTTC.

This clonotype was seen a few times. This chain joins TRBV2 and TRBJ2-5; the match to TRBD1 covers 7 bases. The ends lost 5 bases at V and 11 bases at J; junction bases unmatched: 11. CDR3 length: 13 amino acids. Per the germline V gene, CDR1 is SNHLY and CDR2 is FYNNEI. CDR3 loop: CASSFDRANEQYF. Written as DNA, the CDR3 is TGTGCCAGCAGTTTCGACAGGGCCAATGAGCAGTACTTC.

The CDR3 reads CSAWGRGSPTETQYF. For the CDR3, the DNA is TGCAGCGCCTGGGGTCGGGGATCCCCGACGGAGACCCAGTACTTC. The chain employs TRBV29-1 and TRBJ2-5, with TRBD2 as a possible D gene (5 bases). The ends were cut back, 7 bases at V and 5 bases at J, with 23 bases in the middle. The CDR3 is 15 residues long. CDR1 is SQVTM, CDR2 ANQGSEA, per germline. Looking up the rest from reference TRBV29-1 and TRBJ2-5 gives the full variable domain: SAVISQKPSRDICQRGTSLTIQCQVDSQVTMMFWYRQQPGQSLTLIATANQGSEATYESGFVIDKFPISRPNLTFSTLTVSNMSPEDSSIYLCSAWGRGSPTETQYFGPGTRLLVL.

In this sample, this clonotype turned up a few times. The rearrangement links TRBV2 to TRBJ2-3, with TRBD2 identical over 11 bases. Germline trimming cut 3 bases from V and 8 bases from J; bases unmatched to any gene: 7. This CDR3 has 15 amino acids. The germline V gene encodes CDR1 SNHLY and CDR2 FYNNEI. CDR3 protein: CASSESGLAGGTQYF. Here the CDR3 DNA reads TGTGCCAGCAGTGAGTCCGGACTAGCGGGCGGTACGCAGTATTTT. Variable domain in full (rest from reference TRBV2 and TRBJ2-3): EPEVTQTPSHQVTQMGQEVILRCVPISNHLYFYWYRQILGQKVEFLVSFYNNEISEKSEIFDDQFSVERPDGSNFTLKIRSTKLEDSAMYFCASSESGLAGGTQYFGPGTRLTVL.

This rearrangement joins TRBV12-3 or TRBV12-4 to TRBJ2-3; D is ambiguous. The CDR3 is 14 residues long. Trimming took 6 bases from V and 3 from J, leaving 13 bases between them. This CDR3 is CASRPGSSTDTQYF. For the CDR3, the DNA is TGTGCCAGCAGACCTGGCTCGTCGACAGATACGCAGTATTTT.

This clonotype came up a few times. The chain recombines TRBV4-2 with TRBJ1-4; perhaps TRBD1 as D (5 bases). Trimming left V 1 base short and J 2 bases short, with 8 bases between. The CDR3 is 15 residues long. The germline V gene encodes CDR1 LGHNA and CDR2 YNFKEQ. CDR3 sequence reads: CASSQAGATNEKLFF. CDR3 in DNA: TGTGCCAGCAGCCAAGCTGGGGCCACTAATGAAAAACTGTTTTTT.

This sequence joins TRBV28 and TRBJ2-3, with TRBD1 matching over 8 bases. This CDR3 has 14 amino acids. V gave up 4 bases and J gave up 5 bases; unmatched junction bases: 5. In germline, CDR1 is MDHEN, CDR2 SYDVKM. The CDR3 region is CASSSQGARDTQYF. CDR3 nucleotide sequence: TGTGCCAGCAGTTCGCAGGGGGCTAGAGATACGCAGTATTTT.

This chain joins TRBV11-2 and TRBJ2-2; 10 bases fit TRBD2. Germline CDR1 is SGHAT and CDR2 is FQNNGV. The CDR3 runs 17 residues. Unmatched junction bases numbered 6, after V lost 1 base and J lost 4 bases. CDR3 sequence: CASSLVGLADSTGELFF. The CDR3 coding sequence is TGTGCCAGCAGCTTAGTTGGACTAGCGGACTCCACCGGGGAGCTGTTTTTT.

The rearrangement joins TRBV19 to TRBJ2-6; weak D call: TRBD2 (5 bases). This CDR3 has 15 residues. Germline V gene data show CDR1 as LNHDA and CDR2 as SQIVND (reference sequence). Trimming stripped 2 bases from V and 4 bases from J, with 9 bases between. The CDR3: CASSIRRTGANVLTF. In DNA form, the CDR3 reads TGTGCCAGTAGTATAAGGAGGACGGGGGCCAACGTCCTGACTTTC.

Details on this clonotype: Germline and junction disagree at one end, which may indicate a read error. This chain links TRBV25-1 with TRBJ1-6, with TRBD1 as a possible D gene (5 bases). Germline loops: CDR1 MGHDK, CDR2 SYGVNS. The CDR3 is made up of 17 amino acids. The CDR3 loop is CASSEGTGTQGRSPPHF. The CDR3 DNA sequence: TGTGCCAGCAGTGAAGGGACGGGCACCCAAGGCCGTTCACCCCCCCACTTT.

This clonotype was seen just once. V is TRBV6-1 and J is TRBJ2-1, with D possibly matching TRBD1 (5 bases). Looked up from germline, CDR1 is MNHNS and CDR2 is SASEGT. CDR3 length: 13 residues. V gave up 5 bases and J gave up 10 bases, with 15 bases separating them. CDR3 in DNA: TGTGCCAGCAGTCTGTCTCAGGGCCTCGAGCAGTTCTTC. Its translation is CASSLSQGLEQFF.

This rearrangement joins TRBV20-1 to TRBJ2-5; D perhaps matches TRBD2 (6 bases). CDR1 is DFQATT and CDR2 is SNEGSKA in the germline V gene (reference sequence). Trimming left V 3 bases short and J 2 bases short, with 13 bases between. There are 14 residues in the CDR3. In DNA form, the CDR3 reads TGCAGTGCTAGTGGAGGGGAACCTCAAGAGACCCAGTACTTC. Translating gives CSASGGEPQETQYF.

CDR3 residues: CASSRGLEQGASQPQHF. In DNA, the CDR3 is TGTGCCAGCAGCCGAGGCCTAGAACAGGGGGCCAGTCAGCCCCAGCATTTT. V usage is TRBV5-8 and J usage is TRBJ1-5; TRBD1 aligns across 9 bases. The CDR3 extends over 17 amino acids. Germline V gene sequence: CDR1 SGHTS, CDR2 YDEGEE. The J segment lost 6 bases and the V segment lost 4 bases, leaving 14 bases of the junction unmatched.